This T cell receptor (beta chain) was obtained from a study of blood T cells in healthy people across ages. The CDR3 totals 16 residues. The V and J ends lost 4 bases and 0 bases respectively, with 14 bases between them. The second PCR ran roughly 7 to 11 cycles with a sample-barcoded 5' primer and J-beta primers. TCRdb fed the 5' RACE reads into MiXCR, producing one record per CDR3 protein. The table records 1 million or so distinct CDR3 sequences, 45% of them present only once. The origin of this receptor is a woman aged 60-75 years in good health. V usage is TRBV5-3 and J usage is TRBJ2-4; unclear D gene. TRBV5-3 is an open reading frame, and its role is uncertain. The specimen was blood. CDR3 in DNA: TGTGCCAGAAGCCTACGAGGTCCCTTAGCCAAAAACATTCAGTACTTC. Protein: CARSLRGPLAKNIQYF.